These 24 T cell receptor beta chains were sequenced from one sample in a study of tumor-infiltrating lymphocytes in primary liver carcinoma. Unsorted bulk tissue, about 18-31 mg of it, served as the source for co-extraction of RNA and DNA. TCR beta cDNA was reverse-transcribed from around 0.55 ug of total RNA. The reaction used a constant-region primer and ProtoScript II reverse transcriptase. It was through three nested multiplex PCR rounds of slightly modified ARM-PCR that TCR beta libraries arose. TRBV1-TRBV30 forward and Cbeta reverse primers drove the first two roughly 9-cycle rounds. TCRdb independently ran MiXCR on the multiplex PCR reads; one entry per CDR3 protein. The repertoire holds around 56,000 distinct CDR3 sequences, with 60% to 85% as singletons. Sequencing used liver tumor tissue from sampling region 2. Described subset: tumor region T2, inferior pole. The source is a man aged 35 to 55 with primary liver carcinoma and hepatitis B virus infection.

The V and J genes are TRBV6-2 or TRBV6-3 and TRBJ2-7; no firm D call. V was cut by 6 bases and J by 4 bases, with 16 bases left in between. The germline CDR1 and CDR2 sequences are MNHEY and SVGEGT. This CDR3 has 14 residues. CDR3 DNA sequence: TGTGCCAGCAGATACGGGTATCCCCAGTACGAGCAGTACTTC. Translating gives CASRYGYPQYEQYF.

This clonotype has ten or more counts. The chain links TRBV28 to TRBJ2-7, with unresolved D. The germline CDR1 and CDR2 sequences are MDHEN and SYDVKM. Trimming pared 2 bases from V and 7 bases from J, leaving 12 bases between. The CDR3 runs to 13 residues. DNA for the CDR3: TGTGCCAGCAGTTTACTAGGTTCTTGGGAGCAGTACTTC. Its translation is CASSLLGSWEQYF.

Comments on this clonotype: This is likely a read error, given that the CDR3 carries no conserved phenylalanine or tryptophan at its end. The V and J genes are TRBV4-2 and TRBJ2-3, with 10 bases aligning to TRBD2. The CDR3 has 18 residues. Per the germline V gene, CDR1 is LGHNA and CDR2 is YNFKEQ. DNA for the CDR3: TGTGTCAGCAGCCAAGTGGCGCTTCTAGCGGGAGCGACAGATATGCAGTATTAT. Its protein product is CVSSQVALLAGATDMQYY.

As for this clonotype: An end of the junction does not agree with germline; a read error may underlie this. The V gene is TRBV5-1, the J gene TRBJ2-3; TRBD2 is a possible D gene (5 bases). Germline V gene sequence: CDR1 SGHRS, CDR2 YFSETQ. The CDR3 is 17 residues long. CDR3 DNA sequence: TGCGCCAGCAGCTTGGATAACCGGCCAGCGGTCACAGATACGCAGTACTTT. Protein sequence: CASSLDNRPAVTDTQYF. The whole variable domain, remainder taken from reference TRBV5-1 and TRBJ2-3, is KAGVTQTPRYLIKTRGQQVTLSCSPISGHRSVSWYQQTPGQGLQFLFEYFSETQRNKGNFPGRFSGRQFSNSRSEMNVSTLELGDSALYLCASSLDNRPAVTDTQYFGPGTRLTVL.

This clonotype was counted only a few times. Because the CDR3 is missing its conserved closing phenylalanine or tryptophan, this is likely a read error. The V and J genes are TRBV30 and TRBJ2-5, with a tentative D call TRBD2 (6 bases). CDR1 and CDR2 from the germline V gene are GTSNPN and SVGIG (reference sequence). This CDR3 contains 13 residues. CDR3 sequence (DNA): TGTTCCTATGGGCTAGCGCCCCAAGAGACCCAGTACGTC. Protein: CSYGLAPQETQYV.

A word on this clonotype: Mismatch with germline at one junction end may stem from a read error. The rearrangement links TRBV6-1 to TRBJ1-4; D is undetermined. Germline V lookup: CDR1 MNHNS, CDR2 SASEGT. The CDR3 is made up of 16 amino acids. As DNA, the CDR3 is TGTACCAGCAGTGAATTAGTCAGACCAACTAATGAAAAACTGTTTTTT. This codes for CTSSELVRPTNEKLFF.

Concerning this clonotype: The junction and the germline gene differ at one end; a read error may be behind it. V usage is TRBV7-9 and J usage is TRBJ2-7, with D possibly being TRBD2 (5 bases). Germline V lookup: CDR1 SEHNR, CDR2 FQNEAQ (reference sequence). CDR3 length: 12 amino acids. Here the CDR3 DNA reads TGTGTCAGCGGCGAACAGAACTACGAGCAGTACTTC. This codes for CVSGEQNYEQYF. Filled out from reference TRBV7-9 and TRBJ2-7, the complete variable domain reads DTGVSQNPRHKITKRGQNVTFRCDPISEHNRLYWYRQTLGQGPEFLTYFQNEAQLEKSRLLSDRFSAERPKGSFSTLEIQRTEQGDSAMYLCVSGEQNYEQYFGPGTRLTVT.

The V gene is TRBV6-2 or TRBV6-3, the J gene TRBJ2-5, with 13 nucleotides matching TRBD2. The V gene end was trimmed by 4 bases and the J gene end by 7 bases; junction bases not matched to a gene: 9. Per the germline V gene, CDR1 is MNHEY and CDR2 is SVGEGT. CDR3 length equals 16 residues. In DNA, the CDR3 is TGTGCCAGCAGTTCGACTAGCGGGAGGTTGGGAGCGACCCAGTACTTC. Amino acids: CASSSTSGRLGATQYF.

A remark on this clonotype: One end of the junction is discordant with germline, which a read error may explain. The rearrangement links TRBV6-6 to TRBJ2-7, with D tentatively TRBD2 (5 bases). The CDR3 contains 15 residues. Germline V gene data show CDR1 as MNHNY and CDR2 as SVGAGI (reference sequence). CDR3 nucleotide sequence: TGTGTCAGCAGTTACTCCGGGAAACCTACCTACGAGCGGTACTTC. This gives the protein CVSSYSGKPTYERYF.

About this clonotype itself: Since no conserved phenylalanine or tryptophan closes the CDR3, a read error is the likely cause. This chain connects TRBV6-2 or TRBV6-3 to TRBJ1-1; 8 nucleotides match TRBD1. Trimming removed 2 bases from V and 0 bases from J; junction bases left unmatched: 8. The CDR3 has 17 amino acids. CDR1 MNHEY and CDR2 SVGEGT come from the germline V gene. CDR3 protein: CASSYVTGGPLNTEAFI. DNA of the CDR3: TGTGCCAGCAGTTACGTCACAGGGGGGCCCTTGAACACTGAAGCTTTCATT.

The chain uses TRBV11-2 and TRBJ2-1; no definite D call. The CDR3 extends over 13 amino acids. CDR1 and CDR2 (germline): SGHAT, FQNNGV. V lost 6 bases, J lost 5 bases, and 11 bases lay in between. The CDR3 nucleotides are TGTGCCAGCAGTAAAAACGGTGACAATGAGCAGTTCTTC. Encoded protein: CASSKNGDNEQFF.

In the case of this clonotype: A clone one base away is much larger, so this may be a read error. V usage is TRBV19 and J usage is TRBJ1-4; the D is unclear. Germline CDR1 is LNHDA and CDR2 is SQIVND (reference sequence). Trimming took off 9 bases at V and 3 bases at J, with 14 bases between the two ends. The CDR3 length is 14 residues. The CDR3 loop is CASYHSDSNEKLFF. As DNA, the CDR3 is TGTGCCAGCTACCATTCCGACTCTAATGAAAAACTGTTTTTT.

V is TRBV7-6 and J is TRBJ2-7, with D possibly being TRBD2 (6 bases). The germline CDR1 and CDR2 sequences are SGHVS and FNYEAQ. V lost 6 bases to trimming and J lost 3 bases, with 15 bases between them. The length of the CDR3 is 14 residues. The chain's CDR3 is CASREGFGSYEQYF. CDR3 nucleotide sequence: TGTGCCAGCAGAGAGGGATTCGGGAGCTACGAGCAGTACTTC.

On this clonotype itself: One junction end does not reproduce the germline sequence, and a read error may be involved. The chain employs TRBV12-3 or TRBV12-4 and TRBJ2-1, with D maybe TRBD2 (6 bases). The CDR3 contains 13 residues. The chain's CDR3 is CASGLAAYSEQFF. Written as DNA, the CDR3 is TGTGCTAGCGGCTTAGCGGCATACAGTGAGCAGTTCTTC.

With respect to this clonotype: The junction shows a germline mismatch at one end, possibly a read error. The chain links TRBV5-4 to TRBJ2-1, with TRBD2 matching over 14 bases. This CDR3 region has 15 residues. Germline V gene sequence: CDR1 SGHNT, CDR2 YYREEE (reference sequence). The CDR3 region has the DNA TGTGCCAGCATCACGGGACTAGCGGGAGCCAATGACCAGTTCTTC. It translates to CASITGLAGANDQFF.

Note on this clonotype: The junction shows a germline mismatch at one end, possibly a read error. The chain recombines TRBV11-2 with TRBJ2-5, with D possibly called TRBD1 or TRBD2 (5 bases each). Germline V gene data show CDR1 as SGHAT and CDR2 as FQNNGV. The CDR3 has 16 amino acids. In DNA, the CDR3 is TGTGCCAGCAGCAAAACTCCTAGCTGGGGGAAAGAGGCCCAGTACTTC. The encoded protein is CASSKTPSWGKEAQYF.

This clonotype was picked up many times. The chain couples TRBV28 to TRBJ2-7; D perhaps matches TRBD2 (6 bases). V lost 4 bases to trimming and J lost 5 bases, with 21 bases between them. Germline lookup yields CDR1 MDHEN and CDR2 SYDVKM. This CDR3 is 16 amino acids long. The CDR3 bases are TGTGCCAGCAGTTCCTTCCCCAGGGTTCCGGGGGACGAGCAGTACTTC. Translating gives CASSSFPRVPGDEQYF.

Concerning this clonotype itself: A much larger clone differs from this one at a single base, so this may be a read error. Without the conserved terminal phenylalanine or tryptophan, this CDR3 likely stems from a read error. This sequence joins TRBV29-1 and TRBJ1-5; 7 bases are a match to TRBD1. V trimming: 6 bases; J trimming: 6 bases; junction bases outside the gene matches: 11. The CDR3 spans 14 residues. The germline CDR1 and CDR2 sequences are SQVTM and ANQGSEA. This chain's CDR3 is CSVATGSKSQPQHL. In DNA form, the CDR3 reads TGCAGCGTAGCGACAGGGAGTAAAAGTCAGCCCCAGCATCTT.

This clonotype was seen ten or more times. The CDR3 spells CASSLSAGGAKTQYF. The CDR3 DNA reads as TGCGCCAGCAGCTTGTCGGCGGGAGGTGCGAAGACCCAGTACTTC. The V gene is TRBV5-1, the J gene TRBJ2-5, with 8 nucleotides matching TRBD2. The CDR3 extends over 15 amino acids. Germline CDR1 SGHRS, CDR2 YFSETQ. V lost 1 base and J lost 6; bases outside the gene matches: 8. The full variable domain, completed using reference TRBV5-1 and TRBJ2-5, is KAGVTQTPRYLIKTRGQQVTLSCSPISGHRSVSWYQQTPGQGLQFLFEYFSETQRNKGNFPGRFSGRQFSNSRSEMNVSTLELGDSALYLCASSLSAGGAKTQYFGPGTRLLVL.

This clonotype occurred once. This chain joins TRBV20-1 and TRBJ2-7; 10 bases are shared with TRBD2. J was trimmed by 3 bases and V by 5 bases; bases with no gene match: 13. The CDR3 spans 16 residues. CDR1 is DFQATT, CDR2 SNEGSKA, per germline (reference sequence). CDR3 sequence: CSAFYPGTSVLYEQYF. As DNA, the CDR3 is TGCAGTGCTTTTTACCCCGGGACTAGCGTACTCTACGAGCAGTACTTC.

As concerns this clonotype: One end of the junction fails to match germline, which may point to a read error. V usage is TRBV14 and J usage is TRBJ2-1; no definite D call. Germline V lookup: CDR1 SGHDN, CDR2 FVKESK. This CDR3 is 16 amino acids long. CDR3 loop: CASSQDRWCSYNEQFF. In nucleotides, the CDR3 is TGTGCCAGCAGCCAAGATAGGTGGTGCTCCTATAATGAGCAGTTCTTC.

This clonotype was detected many times. This rearrangement joins TRBV10-3 to TRBJ1-6; D call uncertain. CDR1 is ENHRY and CDR2 is SYGVKD in the germline V gene. Trimming took off 3 bases at V and 6 bases at J, with 9 bases between the two ends. This CDR3 contains 14 residues. CDR3 DNA: TGTGCCATCAGTGAAGTCAGCTTTAATTCACCCCTCCACTTT. It specifies CAISEVSFNSPLHF.

In regard to this clonotype: One end of the junction is discordant with germline, which a read error may explain. This chain links TRBV6-1 with TRBJ1-5, with 8 bases lining up with TRBD1. Germline CDR1 reads MNHNS; CDR2 reads SASEGT. The CDR3 is 17 amino acids. CDR3 sequence (DNA): TGTGCCAGCATATTCACCTTCGGACAGGGAGGCGATCAGCCCCGGCATTTT. It translates to CASIFTFGQGGDQPRHF.

The CDR3 loop reads CSVDTGRFLREQFF. In DNA, the CDR3 is TGCAGCGTTGATACAGGGAGGTTTTTGAGGGAGCAGTTCTTC. The V and J genes are TRBV29-1 and TRBJ2-1; D assignment may be TRBD1 or TRBD2 (6 bases each). Germline-derived CDR1 and CDR2 are SQVTM and ANQGSEA. The CDR3 is 14 amino acids. Between the trimmed V and J ends, which lost 3 bases and 10 bases, there was a span of 19 bases.